Listed below are T cell receptor beta chains from one sample, sequenced in a study of T cells in tuberculosis. TCRdb keeps only in-frame clones here, not all; method: immunoSEQ multiplex PCR. The repertoire has 25,000 to 35,000 clones, roughly nine tenths of them found once; the top ten carry more than 4.5%. The source was PBMCs, collected at tuberculosis diagnosis. The receptors here all came from an adult with tuberculosis. Each CDR3 is given with its conserved first and last residue. A D gene is named only where the DNA matches it firmly. Rows give clone size only sometimes, using once, few, many, or a class for an expanded clone.

>NA|TRBJ2-1|NA|TRBV28
CASSPGFIEYNEQFF
TGTGCCAGCAGTCCGGGGTTCATAGAGTACAATGAGCAGTTCTTC
>NA|TRBJ2-3|NA|TRBV12-5
CASGLREDTQYF
TGTGCTAGTGGTTTACGGGAGGATACGCAGTATTTT
>once|TRBJ2-3|TRBD1|TRBV6-1
CASSQGQGRTDTQYF
TGTGCCAGCAGTCAGGGACAGGGACGCACAGATACGCAGTATTTT
>NA|TRBJ1-3|NA|TRBV6-5
CASSYSSHGNTIYF
TGTGCCAGCAGTTACTCGAGCCACGGAAACACCATATATTTT
>NA|TRBJ1-5|NA|TRBV30
CAWRWSDGGDNQPQHF
TGTGCCTGGAGATGGTCCGACGGGGGGGACAATCAGCCCCAGCATTTT
>NA|TRBJ2-7|TRBD1|TRBV19
CASADRGDSYEQYF
TGTGCCAGCGCAGACAGGGGCGACTCCTACGAGCAGTACTTC
>NA|TRBJ2-2|NA|TRBV5-1
CASSLGSGRLFF
TGCGCCAGCAGCTTGGGATCGGGGAGGCTGTTTTTT
>NA|TRBJ2-5|TRBD2|TRBV28
CASTQNGAGVQETQYF
TGTGCCAGCACCCAAAATGGGGCGGGGGTTCAAGAGACCCAGTACTTC
>NA|TRBJ2-7|TRBD1|TRBV5-1
CASSPRDRGNEQYF
TGCGCCAGCAGCCCCCGGGACAGGGGGAACGAGCAGTACTTC
>NA|TRBJ1-1|NA|TRBV27
CASRQGGGNTEAFF
TGTGCCAGCAGACAGGGAGGGGGGAACACTGAAGCTTTCTTT
>NA|TRBJ2-2|TRBD1|TRBV10-3
CAISLRDRGVGELFF
TGTGCCATCAGCCTCCGGGACAGGGGGGTCGGGGAGCTGTTTTTT
>NA|TRBJ1-2|TRBD1|TRBV19
CASSAGQGSRGYTF
TGTGCCAGTAGTGCGGGACAGGGAAGTCGAGGCTACACCTTC
>NA|TRBJ1-1|NA|TRBV11-3
CASSLVPRANTEAFF
TGTGCCAGCAGCTTAGTCCCGAGAGCGAACACTGAAGCTTTCTTT
>NA|TRBJ2-5|NA|TRBV20-1
CSAGTETQYF
TGCAGTGCGGGCACAGAGACCCAGTACTTC
>NA|TRBJ1-2|TRBD1|TRBV5-1
CASSPTGGAYGYTF
TGCGCCAGCAGTCCGACAGGGGGCGCGTATGGCTACACCTTC
>NA|TRBJ1-2|NA|TRBV6-5
CASGAAGAYGYTF
TGTGCCAGCGGGGCGGCAGGGGCCTATGGCTACACCTTC
>NA|TRBJ2-7|NA|TRBV5-4
CASSLGGSELEQYF
TGTGCCAGCAGCTTGGGAGGATCTGAGCTCGAGCAGTACTTC
>NA|TRBJ2-1|NA|TRBV6-4
CASSGGQFHLNEQFF
TGTGCCAGCAGCGGGGGACAGTTCCACCTCAATGAGCAGTTCTTC
>few|TRBJ1-6|TRBD1|TRBV30
CAWSGQGADNSPLHF
TGTGCCTGGAGTGGACAGGGGGCGGATAATTCACCCCTCCACTTT
>NA|TRBJ2-2|NA|TRBV18
CASHSSGFNTGELFF
TGTGCCAGCCACTCGAGCGGCTTCAACACCGGGGAGCTGTTTTTT
>NA|TRBJ1-3|NA|TRBV11-2
CASSTGVSGNTIYF
TGTGCCAGCAGCACCGGAGTCTCTGGAAACACCATATATTTT
>NA|TRBJ1-4|NA|TRBV10-3
CASGAGTNEKLFF
TGTGCCTCCGGAGCAGGGACTAATGAAAAACTGTTTTTT
>once|TRBJ1-4|TRBD1|TRBV6-1
CASCRQGVDGEKLFF
TGTGCCAGCTGCAGACAGGGGGTTGATGGTGAAAAACTGTTTTTT
>NA|TRBJ1-2|NA|TRBV4-1
CASSQDGGYGYTF
TGCGCCAGCAGCCAAGACGGCGGCTATGGCTACACCTTC
>NA|TRBJ2-1|TRBD1|TRBV4-2
CASSQDFGQGAGEQFF
TGTGCCAGCAGCCAAGATTTCGGACAGGGGGCAGGTGAGCAGTTCTTC
>NA|TRBJ1-1|NA|TRBV30
CAWSTDRYTEAFF
TGTGCCTGGAGTACCGACAGGTACACTGAAGCTTTCTTT
>NA|TRBJ2-3|NA|TRBV19
CASSVQGDADTQYF
TGTGCCAGTAGTGTACAGGGTGATGCAGATACGCAGTATTTT
>NA|TRBJ2-7|TRBD1|TRBV4-1
CASSRRQGSSYEQYF
TGCGCCAGCAGCCGCCGACAGGGGAGCTCCTACGAGCAGTACTTC
>once|TRBJ1-4|TRBD1|TRBV4-2
CASSPTGSTNEKLFF
TGTGCCAGCAGCCCGACAGGGTCAACTAATGAAAAACTGTTTTTT
>NA|TRBJ2-3|NA|TRBV2
CASSDAQAYTDTQYF
TGTGCCAGCAGTGATGCTCAGGCGTACACAGATACGCAGTATTTT
>once|TRBJ1-2|NA|TRBV4-1
CASSAGAWTAIVNYGYTF
TGCGCCAGCAGCGCAGGGGCGTGGACAGCTATAGTTAACTATGGCTACACCTTC
>once|TRBJ1-2|NA|TRBV19
CASSNTPGNYYGYTF
TGTGCCAGTAGTAACACACCGGGGAACTACTATGGCTACACCTTC
>NA|TRBJ2-7|NA|TRBV2
CASSEESVSPHEQYF
TGTGCCAGCAGTGAAGAATCGGTTTCACCCCACGAGCAGTACTTC
>few|TRBJ2-2|TRBD1|TRBV19
CASSPHTTGTGVTGELFF
TGTGCCAGTAGTCCCCACACGACCGGGACAGGGGTCACCGGGGAGCTGTTTTTT
>NA|TRBJ2-2|NA|TRBV7-8
CASSLTGRVHTGELFF
TGTGCCAGCAGCTTAACAGGGCGGGTCCACACCGGGGAGCTGTTTTTT
>NA|TRBJ1-3|TRBD1|TRBV5-1
CASSSLAGTVGSGNTIYF
TGCGCCAGCAGCTCTCTCGCCGGGACAGTGGGCTCTGGAAACACCATATATTTT
>NA|TRBJ2-1|TRBD2|TRBV27
CASTYSRGSRYNEQFF
TGTGCCAGCACCTACTCCCGCGGGAGCAGGTACAATGAGCAGTTCTTC
>NA|TRBJ2-3|TRBD1|TRBV6-5
CASKTGTGNSDTQYF
TGTGCCAGCAAAACCGGGACAGGGAACTCAGATACGCAGTATTTT
>NA|TRBJ2-1|NA|TRBV30
CAWSVNTYNEQFF
TGTGCCTGGAGTGTCAACACCTACAATGAGCAGTTCTTC
>NA|TRBJ1-5|NA|TRBV28
CASSIRLPRRDQPQHF
TGTGCCAGCAGCATACGATTACCCCGGCGGGATCAGCCCCAGCATTTT
>NA|TRBJ1-1|NA|TRBV30
CAWSPGGTEAFF
TGTGCCTGGAGTCCGGGGGGCACTGAAGCTTTCTTT
>NA|TRBJ2-6|TRBD1|TRBV5-4
CASGGTGGSFSGANVLTF
TGTGCCAGCGGGGGGACAGGGGGCTCTTTCTCTGGGGCCAACGTCCTGACTTTC
>NA|TRBJ1-1|TRBD1|TRBV28
CASSLRGTGGLTEAFF
TGTGCCAGCAGTTTGAGGGGGACAGGGGGCCTCACTGAAGCTTTCTTT
>NA|TRBJ2-7|NA|TRBV27
CASGLAGIYEQYF
TGTGCCAGCGGGCTAGCTGGGATCTACGAGCAGTACTTC
>NA|TRBJ2-3|NA|TRBV4-3
CASSQDRASADTQYF
TGCGCCAGCAGCCAAGATAGGGCTAGCGCAGATACGCAGTATTTT
>once|TRBJ2-7|NA|TRBV9
CASSAPPASVSYEQYF
TGTGCCAGCAGCGCCCCTCCCGCTAGCGTCTCCTACGAGCAGTACTTC
>NA|TRBJ2-2|TRBD1|TRBV27
CASGQGGDELFF
TGTGCCAGCGGACAGGGAGGTGACGAGCTGTTTTTT
>NA|TRBJ2-1|TRBD2|TRBV7-3
CASSPLLGASGWFF
TGTGCCAGCAGCCCCCTACTGGGGGCTAGCGGGTGGTTCTTC
>NA|TRBJ2-7|NA|TRBV7-2
CASSLIGAYEQYF
TGTGCCAGCAGCTTAATCGGAGCCTACGAGCAGTACTTC
>NA|TRBJ2-1|NA|TRBV28
CASSSGGNTYNEQFF
TGTGCCAGCAGTTCGGGCGGGAATACCTACAATGAGCAGTTCTTC
>NA|TRBJ1-1|TRBD1|TRBV7-9
CASSLTGGTEAFF
TGTGCCAGCAGCTTAACAGGGGGGACTGAAGCTTTCTTT
>NA|TRBJ1-3|TRBD1|TRBV30
CAWRVDRGESGNTIYF
TGTGCCTGGAGAGTTGACAGGGGGGAGTCTGGAAACACCATATATTTT
>NA|TRBJ2-3|NA|TRBV7-2
CASSLGTSSYTDTQYF
TGTGCCAGCAGCTTAGGCACTAGCAGTTACACAGATACGCAGTATTTT